This T cell receptor (beta chain) emerged from a study of blood T cell repertoires in COVID-19. The overall study: Acute-phase and convalescent COVID-19 samples originated in the United States, Italy and Spain. PBMCs, B-cell-depleted T cells, or T cells were the source of the cDNA or gDNA that made up the material.

The CDR3 is 13 amino acids. The V end lost 1 base, the J end lost 5 bases, and 8 bases lay between the germline ends. CDR1 and CDR2 (germline): MDHEN, SYDVKM. The table came from immunoSEQ multiplex PCR; TCRdb's copy has only in-frame clones and leaves some out. The sample lists 390,000 or so clones; about 90% were seen once. Sequences were obtained from peripheral blood. The chain carries TRBV28 and TRBJ1-1, with D perhaps TRBD1 (5 bases). This clonotype originated in a man aged 18 to 29 with active or convalescent COVID-19. Here the CDR3 DNA reads TGTGCCAGCAGTTTATCTGGGGCGACTGAAGCTTTCTTT. It encodes CASSLSGATEAFF.